What follows is one T cell receptor beta chain and its context. The antigen is undetermined. This sample is drawn from a study of cytomegalovirus exposure and HLA in healthy donors. General study results and limits: Looking again later, the authors saw that most CMV-associated TCR beta chains seemed HLA-restricted. Per a prior analysis, the majority of TCR beta V segments were productive roughly 90% or roughly 30% of the time. Sequencing artifact likely explains a cluster of highly shared sequence variants.

PCR involved 60 Vbeta and 13 Jbeta primers. The repertoire was sequenced with immunoSEQ multiplex PCR; TCRdb's copy has only in-frame clones and lacks some. The sample includes 150,000 to 180,000 clones, roughly 74% of them seen just once. V was cut by 4 bases and J by 0 bases, with 14 bases left in between. This CDR3 is built from 15 residues. The germline CDR1 and CDR2 sequences are SGDLS and YYNGEE. Sequenced input: PBMCs. This clonotype originated in a young man in good health and CMV-seronegative. V is TRBV9 and J is TRBJ2-7, with D tentatively TRBD1 (5 bases). The CDR3 region has the DNA TGTGCCAGCAGCACCGAAGGGGCCAGCTCCTACGAGCAGTACTTC. Amino acids: CASSTEGASSYEQYF.